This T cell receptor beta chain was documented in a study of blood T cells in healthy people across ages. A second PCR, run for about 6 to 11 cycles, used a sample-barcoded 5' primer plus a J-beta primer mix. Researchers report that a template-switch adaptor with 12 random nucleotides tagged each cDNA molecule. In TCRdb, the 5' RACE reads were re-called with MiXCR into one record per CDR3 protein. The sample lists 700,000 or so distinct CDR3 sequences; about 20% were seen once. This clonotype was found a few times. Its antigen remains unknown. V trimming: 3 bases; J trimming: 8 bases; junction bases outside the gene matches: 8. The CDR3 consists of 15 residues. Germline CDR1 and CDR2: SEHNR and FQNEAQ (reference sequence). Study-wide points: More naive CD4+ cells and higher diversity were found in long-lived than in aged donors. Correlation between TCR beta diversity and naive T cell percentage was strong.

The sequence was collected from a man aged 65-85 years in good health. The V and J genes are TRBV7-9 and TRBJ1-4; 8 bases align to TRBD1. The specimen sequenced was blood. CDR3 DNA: TGTGCCAGCAGCTTCGCGACAGGGGTAGGGGAAAAACTGTTTTTT. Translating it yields CASSFATGVGEKLFF.